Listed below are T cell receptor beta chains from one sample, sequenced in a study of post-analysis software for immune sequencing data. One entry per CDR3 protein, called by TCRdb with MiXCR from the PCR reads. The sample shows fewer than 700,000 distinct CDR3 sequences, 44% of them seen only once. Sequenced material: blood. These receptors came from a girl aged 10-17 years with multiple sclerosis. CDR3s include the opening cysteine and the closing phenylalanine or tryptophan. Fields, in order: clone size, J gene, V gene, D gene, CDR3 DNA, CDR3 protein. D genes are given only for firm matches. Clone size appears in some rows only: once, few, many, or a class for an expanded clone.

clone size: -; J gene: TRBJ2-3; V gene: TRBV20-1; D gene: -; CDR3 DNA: TGCAGTGCCGGTCACAGAGAGCTCGGGGGTACGCAGTATTTT; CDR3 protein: CSAGHRELGGTQYF
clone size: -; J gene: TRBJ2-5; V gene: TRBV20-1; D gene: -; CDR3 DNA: TGCAGTGCTTCACAGGGAGCGGCAGAGACCCAGTACTTC; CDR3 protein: CSASQGAAETQYF
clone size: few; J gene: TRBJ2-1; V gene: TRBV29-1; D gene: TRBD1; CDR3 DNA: TGCAGCTTGACTTCCGGGACAGGGGGGAGTGAGCAGTTCTTC; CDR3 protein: CSLTSGTGGSEQFF
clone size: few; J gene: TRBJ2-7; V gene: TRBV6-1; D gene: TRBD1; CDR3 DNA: TGTGCCAGCAGTGTCCCCCCCGGGGACAGCCCCTACGAGCAGTACTTC; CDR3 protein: CASSVPPGDSPYEQYF
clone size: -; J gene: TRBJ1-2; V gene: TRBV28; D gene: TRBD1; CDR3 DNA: TGTGCCAGCAGCTCTGGGACAGGGTATCCCTATGGCTACACCTTC; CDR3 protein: CASSSGTGYPYGYTF
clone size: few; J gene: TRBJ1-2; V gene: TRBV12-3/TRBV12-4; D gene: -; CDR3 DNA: TGTGCCAGCGGCCGCTATGGCTACACCTTC; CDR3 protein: CASGRYGYTF
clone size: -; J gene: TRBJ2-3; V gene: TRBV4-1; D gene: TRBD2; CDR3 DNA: TGCGCCAGCAGCCACGGACTAGCGGGGACTAGCACAGATACGCAGTATTTT; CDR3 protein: CASSHGLAGTSTDTQYF
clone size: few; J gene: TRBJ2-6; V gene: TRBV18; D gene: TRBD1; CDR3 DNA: TGTGCCAGCTCACGGGGACAGCGCTCTGGGGCCAACGTCCTGACTTTC; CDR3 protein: CASSRGQRSGANVLTF
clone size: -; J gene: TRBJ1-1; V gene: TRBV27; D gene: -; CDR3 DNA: TGTGCCAGCAGCTCGCGCGGGGGGCTGGGCACTGAAGCTTTCTTT; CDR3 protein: CASSSRGGLGTEAFF
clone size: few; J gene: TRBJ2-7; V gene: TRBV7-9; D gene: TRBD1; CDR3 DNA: TGTGCCAGCAGCTTAGAGGGACAGGGAGTTGCCGAGCAGTACTTC; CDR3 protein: CASSLEGQGVAEQYF
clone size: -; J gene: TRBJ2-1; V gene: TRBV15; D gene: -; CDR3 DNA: TGTGCCACCAGCAGACGACAGGCGAATGAGCAGTTCTTC; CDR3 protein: CATSRRQANEQFF
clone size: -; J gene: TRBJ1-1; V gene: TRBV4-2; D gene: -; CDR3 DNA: TGTGCCAGCAGCCAAGAGCAAGGGACGAACACTGAAGCTTTCTTT; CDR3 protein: CASSQEQGTNTEAFF
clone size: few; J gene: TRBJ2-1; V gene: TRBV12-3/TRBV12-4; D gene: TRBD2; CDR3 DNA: TGTGCCAGCAGTTTTCCTAGCGGGGGCGGCCGGATCCTGCACAATGAGCAGTTCTTC; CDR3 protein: CASSFPSGGGRILHNEQFF
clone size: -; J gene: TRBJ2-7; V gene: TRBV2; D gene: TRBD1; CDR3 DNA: TGTGCCAGCAGTGAAAGACAGGGGTCCTGCGAGCAGTACTTC; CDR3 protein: CASSERQGSCEQYF
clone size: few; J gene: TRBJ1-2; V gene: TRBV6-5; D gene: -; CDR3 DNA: TGTGCCGCCTGGGGAAAGCCCGTAAACTATGGCTACACCTTC; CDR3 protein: CAAWGKPVNYGYTF
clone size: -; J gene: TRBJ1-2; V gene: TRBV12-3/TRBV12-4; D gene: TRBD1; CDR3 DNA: TGTGCCAGCAGGCCCGGACAGGGAAACTATGGCTACACCTTC; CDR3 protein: CASRPGQGNYGYTF
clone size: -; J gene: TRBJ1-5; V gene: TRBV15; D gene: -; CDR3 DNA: TGTGCCACCAGCGTGCAGGGGCCGCTAAATGGCAATCAGCCCCAGCATTTT; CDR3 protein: CATSVQGPLNGNQPQHF
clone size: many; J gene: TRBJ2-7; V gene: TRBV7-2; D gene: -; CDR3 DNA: TGTGCCAGCAGCTTAGAAGTAGCGTATCGCGAGCAGTACTTC; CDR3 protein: CASSLEVAYREQYF
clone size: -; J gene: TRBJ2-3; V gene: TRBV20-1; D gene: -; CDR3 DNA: TGCAGTGCTCCCGAGGGGGGGGTAAGCACAGATACGCAGTATTTT; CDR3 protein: CSAPEGGVSTDTQYF
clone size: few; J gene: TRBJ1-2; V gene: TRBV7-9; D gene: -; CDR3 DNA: TGTGCCAGCAGCTTAACCAGGGTGGATGGCTACACCTTC; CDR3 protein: CASSLTRVDGYTF
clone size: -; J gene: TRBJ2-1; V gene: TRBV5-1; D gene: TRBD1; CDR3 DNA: TGCGCCAGCAGCTACAGGGGGATAGGGTACAATGAGCAGTTCTTC; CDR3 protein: CASSYRGIGYNEQFF
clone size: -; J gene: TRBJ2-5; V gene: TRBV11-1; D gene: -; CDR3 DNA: TGTGCCAGCAGCGGCCGGACAGTAAAAAGGACCCAGTACTTC; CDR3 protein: CASSGRTVKRTQYF
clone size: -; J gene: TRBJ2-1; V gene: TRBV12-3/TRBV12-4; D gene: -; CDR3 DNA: TGTGCCAGCAGTTTGATTTCAGGGAAGAATGAGCAGTTCTTC; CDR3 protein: CASSLISGKNEQFF
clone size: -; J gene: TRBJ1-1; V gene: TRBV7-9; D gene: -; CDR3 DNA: TGTGCCAGCAGCAACGGTATAGGGCCCACTGAAGCTTTCTTT; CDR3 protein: CASSNGIGPTEAFF
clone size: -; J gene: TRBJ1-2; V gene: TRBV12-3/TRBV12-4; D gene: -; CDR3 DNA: TGTGCCAGCAGCCAGGAAGTGGGAGTGGGGGGATCTAACTATGGCTACACCTTC; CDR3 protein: CASSQEVGVGGSNYGYTF
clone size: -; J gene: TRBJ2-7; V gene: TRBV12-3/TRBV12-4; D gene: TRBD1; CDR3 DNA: TGTGCCAGCAGGTCCCGGGACAGGGGTCCCTACGAGCAGTACTTC; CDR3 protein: CASRSRDRGPYEQYF
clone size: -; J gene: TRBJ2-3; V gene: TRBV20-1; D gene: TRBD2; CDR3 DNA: TGCAGTGCTACCCGACTAGCGGGGGCCCCAGATACGCAGTATTTT; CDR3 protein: CSATRLAGAPDTQYF
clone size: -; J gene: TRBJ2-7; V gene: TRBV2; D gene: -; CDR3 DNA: TGTGCCAGCAATGGGGGGACCTCCTACGAGCAGTACTTC; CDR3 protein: CASNGGTSYEQYF
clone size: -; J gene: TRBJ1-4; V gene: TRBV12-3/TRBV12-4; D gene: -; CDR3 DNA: TGTGCCAGCAGCGCTAGCGGGGCCCCGGTCGGGGAAAAACTGTTTTTT; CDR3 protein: CASSASGAPVGEKLFF
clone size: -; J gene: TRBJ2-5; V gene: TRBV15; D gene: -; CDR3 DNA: TGTGCCACCAGCAGAGTAGTGACAGGCCAAGAGACCCAGTACTTC; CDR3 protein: CATSRVVTGQETQYF
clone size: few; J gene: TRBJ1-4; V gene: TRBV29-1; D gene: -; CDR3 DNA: TGCAGCGTTGAAGAGGGCAGGGACGGTGAAAAACTGTTTTTT; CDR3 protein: CSVEEGRDGEKLFF
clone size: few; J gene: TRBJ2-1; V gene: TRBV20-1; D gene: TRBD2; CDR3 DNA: TGCAGTGCAACTCCCGGGACTAGCGGGGTAGTTGGTGAGCAGTTCTTC; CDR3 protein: CSATPGTSGVVGEQFF
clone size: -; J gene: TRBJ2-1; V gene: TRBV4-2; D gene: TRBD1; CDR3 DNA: TGTGCCAGCAGCCAAGATACCCTCAGGACAGGGGTGAATGAGCAGTTCTTC; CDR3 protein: CASSQDTLRTGVNEQFF
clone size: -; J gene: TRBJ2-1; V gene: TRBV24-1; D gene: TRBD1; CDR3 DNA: TGTGCCACCAGTGATTTTCGGGGACAGGAGCAGTTCTTC; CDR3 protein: CATSDFRGQEQFF
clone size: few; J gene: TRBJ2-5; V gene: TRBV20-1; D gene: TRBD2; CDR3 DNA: TGCAGTGCTAGAGACCGGACTAGCGGGAGGGAGACCCAGTACTTC; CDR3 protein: CSARDRTSGRETQYF
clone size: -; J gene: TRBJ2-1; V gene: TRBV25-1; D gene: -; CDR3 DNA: TGTGCCAGCAGTGAATATGGGGTCTCGAGCTCCTACAATGAGCAGTTCTTC; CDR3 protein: CASSEYGVSSSYNEQFF
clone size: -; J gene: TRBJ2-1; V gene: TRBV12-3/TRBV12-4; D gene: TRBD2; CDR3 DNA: TGTGCCAGCAGTCTAGCGGGGGGGCGGAATGAGCAGTTCTTC; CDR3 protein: CASSLAGGRNEQFF